These 3 T cell receptor beta chains were all obtained from the same sample, sequenced in a study of human T cells and chemical hapten exposure. This sample's time point: pre-sensitization, week 0. The treatment here: therapeutic diphenylcyclopropenone sensitization with weekly scalp DPC. One entry per CDR3 protein results from TCRdb running MiXCR on the RACE reads. Here the sample spans roughly 380,000 distinct CDR3 sequences, around 5.5% being singletons. The sample was whole blood, taken in connection with sensitization to the hapten diphenylcyclopropenone (DPC). The origin of the receptors is a woman between 45 and 65 years old with alopecia areata. Some clones in this sample may be carry-over from other donors' samples.

The V gene is TRBV20-1, the J gene TRBJ2-3, with TRBD2 matching 7 bases. The CDR3 extends over 15 amino acids. The germline CDR1 and CDR2 sequences are DFQATT and SNEGSKA (reference sequence). V lost 3 bases, J lost 2 bases, and 8 bases stayed unmatched. The CDR3 DNA sequence: TGCAGTGCTAGCATGTCGGGGGGAGACACAGATACGCAGTATTTT. Translated: CSASMSGGDTDTQYF.

This clonotype was found many times. V usage is TRBV6-5 and J usage is TRBJ1-2, with 7 bases matching TRBD1. CDR1 and CDR2 (germline): MNHEY, SVGAGI. The length of the CDR3 is 13 residues. The J segment lost 7 bases and the V segment lost 6 bases, leaving 8 bases of the junction unmatched. The CDR3 nucleotides read TGTGCCAGCAGGACCGGGTCAGGGGGTGGCTACACCTTC. This translates into CASRTGSGGGYTF.

This clonotype was seen ten or more times. The CDR3 sequence: CASTESGGNTEAFF. Written as DNA, the CDR3 is TGTGCCAGCACCGAGAGTGGGGGGAACACTGAAGCTTTCTTT. The chain has TRBV27 and TRBJ1-1, with a possible D match to TRBD1 (5 bases). The CDR3 totals 14 residues. The V end lost 7 bases, the J end lost 1 base, and 13 bases lay between the germline ends. CDR1 MNHEY and CDR2 SMNVEV come from the germline V gene (reference sequence).